This TCR beta chain was sequenced for a study of tumor and adjacent non-tumor tissue in lung cancer. A note on this clonotype: A junction boundary mismatches the germline segment, possibly from a read error.

No cell sorting was done before RNA was extracted from the tissue. The normal lung tissue was taken more than 3 cm from the tumor edge. The CDR3 is made up of 14 amino acids. The V gene's germline CDR1 is DFQATT and CDR2 SNEGSKA (reference sequence). Three rounds of nested PCR, following a modified ARM-PCR protocol, produced the TCRbeta library. TCRdb re-called the multiplex PCR reads with MiXCR, one entry per CDR3 protein. The repertoire holds over 100,000 distinct CDR3 sequences, about 65% seen once, with roughly 19% in the top ten. This sequence joins TRBV20-1 and TRBJ2-2; the match to TRBD1 covers 9 bases. This TCR was recovered from a man between 60 and 70 years old with non-small cell lung cancer. Material for sequencing was distant non-tumor lung tissue. The DNA of the CDR3 is TGCACTGCTAGAAACCCGGGACAGGGTGGGGAGCCGTTTTTT. The encoded protein is CTARNPGQGGEPFF.